This T cell receptor beta chain stems from a study of CD8 T cells in ankylosing spondylitis. Findings and limits, study-wide: Characteristic of ankylosing spondylitis blood, it appeared, was a TCR beta motif comprising several highly homologous variants.

Germline values: CDR1 SGHTA, CDR2 FQGNSA. V lost 3 bases to trimming and J lost 3 bases, with 11 bases between them. The CDR3 is 14 residues long. In this sample, this clonotype turned up many times. Its antigen remains unknown. TCR beta libraries were made by quantitative 5'-RACE with molecular barcodes. Each CDR3 protein gets one entry after TCRdb re-called the 5' RACE reads with MiXCR. Seen here are roughly 230,000 distinct CDR3 sequences, 10% to 13% observed once, and the top ten hold 2.6%. The V call is TRBV7-2, the J call TRBJ2-5, with TRBD2 as a possible D gene (7 bases). The source material was blood, either unsorted or a sorted T cell fraction (not recorded which). This receptor was obtained from a male donor with ankylosing spondylitis or in good health (not recorded which). For the CDR3, the DNA is TGTGCCAGCAGCTTTGGGGGGGCGAAAGAGACCCAGTACTTC. Protein: CASSFGGAKETQYF.